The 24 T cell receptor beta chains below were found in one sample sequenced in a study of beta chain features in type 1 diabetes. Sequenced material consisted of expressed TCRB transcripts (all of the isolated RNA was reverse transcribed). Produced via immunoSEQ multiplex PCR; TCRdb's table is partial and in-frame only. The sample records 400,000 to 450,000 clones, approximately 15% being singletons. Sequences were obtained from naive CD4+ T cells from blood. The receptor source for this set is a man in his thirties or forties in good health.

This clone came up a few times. The CDR3 coding sequence is TGTGCCATCAGTGACCGCCGGGTATTGGCGGGGGGCCGTGGGGAGACCCAGTACTTC. Encoded protein: CAISDRRVLAGGRGETQYF. The chain has TRBV10-3 and TRBJ2-5; TRBD2 matches 8 bases. The CDR3 runs to 19 residues. V trimming: 3 bases; J trimming: 5 bases; junction bases outside the gene matches: 20. Germline CDR1 is ENHRY and CDR2 is SYGVKD.

The CDR3 sequence: CASSFQSSYEQYV. The CDR3 DNA follows: TGTGCCAGCAGCTTTCAGAGCTCCTACGAGCAGTACGTC. V is TRBV7-9 and J is TRBJ2-7; D uncertain. CDR1 SEHNR and CDR2 FQNEAQ come from the germline V gene (reference sequence). CDR3 length: 13 amino acids. The germline V and J ends were trimmed by 3 bases and 0 bases, with 6 bases remaining between them.

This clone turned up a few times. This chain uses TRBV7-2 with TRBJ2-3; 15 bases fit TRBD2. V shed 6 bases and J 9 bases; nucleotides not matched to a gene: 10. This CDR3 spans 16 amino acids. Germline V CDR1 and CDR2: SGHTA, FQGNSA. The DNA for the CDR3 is TGTGCCAGCAGGACTTCCGGGACTAGCGGGAGGTCAACGCAGTATTTT. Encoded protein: CASRTSGTSGRSTQYF.

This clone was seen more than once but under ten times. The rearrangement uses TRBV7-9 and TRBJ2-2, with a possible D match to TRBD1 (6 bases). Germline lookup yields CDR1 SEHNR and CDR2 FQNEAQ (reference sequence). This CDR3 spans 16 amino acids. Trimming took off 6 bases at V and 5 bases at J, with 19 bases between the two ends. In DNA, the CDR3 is TGTGCCAGCAGAACAGGGCCCCTTATCTCGACCGGGGAGCTGTTTTTT. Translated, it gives CASRTGPLISTGELFF.

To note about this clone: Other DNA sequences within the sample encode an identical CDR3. Here the CDR3 reads CSATPEETQYF. DNA for the CDR3: TGCAGTGCTACTCCCGAGGAGACCCAGTACTTC. V gene TRBV20-1 combines with J gene TRBJ2-5; D gene uncertain. Per germline, CDR1 DFQATT and CDR2 SNEGSKA (reference sequence). The V gene lost 4 bases and the J gene lost 5 bases, with 8 bases spanning the gap. There are 11 residues in the CDR3.

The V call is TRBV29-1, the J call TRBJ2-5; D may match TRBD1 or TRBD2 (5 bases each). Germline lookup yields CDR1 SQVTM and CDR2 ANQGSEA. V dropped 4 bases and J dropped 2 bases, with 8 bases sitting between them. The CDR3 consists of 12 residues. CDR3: CSVGGIQETQYF. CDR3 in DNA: TGCAGCGTTGGGGGGATTCAAGAGACCCAGTACTTC.

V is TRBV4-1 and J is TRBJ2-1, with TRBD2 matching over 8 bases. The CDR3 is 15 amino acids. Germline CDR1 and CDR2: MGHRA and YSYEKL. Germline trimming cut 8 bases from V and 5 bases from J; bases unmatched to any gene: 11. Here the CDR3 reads CASRRSTSGNNEQFF. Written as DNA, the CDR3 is TGCGCCAGCCGCCGGTCTACTAGCGGTAACAATGAGCAGTTCTTC.

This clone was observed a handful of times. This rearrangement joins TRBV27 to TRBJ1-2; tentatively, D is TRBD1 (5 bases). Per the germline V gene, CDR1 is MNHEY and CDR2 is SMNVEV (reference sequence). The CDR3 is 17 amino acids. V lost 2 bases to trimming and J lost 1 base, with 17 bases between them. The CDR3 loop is CASSLGSGGRNNYGYTF. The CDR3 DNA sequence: TGTGCCAGCAGTTTAGGATCTGGGGGACGAAATAACTATGGCTACACCTTC.

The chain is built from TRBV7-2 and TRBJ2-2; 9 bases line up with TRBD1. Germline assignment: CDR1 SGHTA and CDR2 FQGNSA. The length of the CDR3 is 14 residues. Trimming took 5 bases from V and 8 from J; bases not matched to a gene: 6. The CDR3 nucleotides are TGTGCCAGCAGCACCCGGACAGGGGCTGGGGAGCTGTTTTTT. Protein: CASSTRTGAGELFF.

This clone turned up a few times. CDR3 coding DNA: TGTGCCACCAGCACAGAGACAGGGGCCAGCTACGAGCAGTACTTC. Translation: CATSTETGASYEQYF. The chain employs TRBV15 and TRBJ2-7, with 8 bases aligning to TRBD1. The CDR3 has 15 residues. Looked up from germline, CDR1 is LNHNV and CDR2 is YYDKDF (reference sequence). V trimming: 4 bases; J trimming: 3 bases; junction bases outside the gene matches: 8.

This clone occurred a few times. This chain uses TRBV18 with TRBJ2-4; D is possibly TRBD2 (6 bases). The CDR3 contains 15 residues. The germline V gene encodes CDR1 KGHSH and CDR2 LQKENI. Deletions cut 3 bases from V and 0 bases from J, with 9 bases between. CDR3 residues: CASSPRGLAKNIQYF. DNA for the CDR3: TGTGCCAGCTCACCTCGGGGACTAGCCAAAAACATTCAGTACTTC.

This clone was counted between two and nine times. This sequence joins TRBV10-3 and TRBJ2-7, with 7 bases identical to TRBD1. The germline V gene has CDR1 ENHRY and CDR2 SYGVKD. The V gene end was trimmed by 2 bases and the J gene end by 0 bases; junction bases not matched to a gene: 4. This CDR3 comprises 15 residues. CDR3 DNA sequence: TGTGCCATCAGTGAGAACAGGGGTAGCTCCTACGAGCAGTACGTC. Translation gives CAISENRGSSYEQYV.

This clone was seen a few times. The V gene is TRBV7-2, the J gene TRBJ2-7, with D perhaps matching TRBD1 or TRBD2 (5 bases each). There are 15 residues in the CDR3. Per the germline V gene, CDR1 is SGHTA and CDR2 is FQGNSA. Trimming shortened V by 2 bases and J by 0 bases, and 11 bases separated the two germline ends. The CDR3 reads CASSLRGSLSYEQYF. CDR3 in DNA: TGTGCCAGCAGCTTACGGGGCTCGCTCTCCTACGAGCAGTACTTC.

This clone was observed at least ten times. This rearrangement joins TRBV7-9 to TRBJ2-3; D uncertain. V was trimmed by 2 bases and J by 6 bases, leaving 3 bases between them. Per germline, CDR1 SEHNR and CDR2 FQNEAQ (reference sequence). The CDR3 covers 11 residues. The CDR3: CASSLLDTQYF. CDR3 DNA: TGTGCCAGCAGCTTATTGGATACGCAGTATTTT.

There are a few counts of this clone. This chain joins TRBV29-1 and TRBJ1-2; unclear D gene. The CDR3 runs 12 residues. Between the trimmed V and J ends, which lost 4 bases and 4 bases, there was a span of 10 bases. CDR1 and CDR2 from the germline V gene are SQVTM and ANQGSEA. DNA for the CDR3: TGCAGCGTTGCAGAGAACGGCTATGGCTACACCTTC. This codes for CSVAENGYGYTF.

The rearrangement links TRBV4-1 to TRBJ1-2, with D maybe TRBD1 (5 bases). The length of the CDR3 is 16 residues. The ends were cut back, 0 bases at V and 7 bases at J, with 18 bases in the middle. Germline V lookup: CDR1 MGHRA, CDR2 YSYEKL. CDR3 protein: CASSQDVGSGLSGYTF. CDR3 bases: TGCGCCAGCAGCCAAGATGTGGGGTCGGGACTCTCTGGCTACACCTTC.

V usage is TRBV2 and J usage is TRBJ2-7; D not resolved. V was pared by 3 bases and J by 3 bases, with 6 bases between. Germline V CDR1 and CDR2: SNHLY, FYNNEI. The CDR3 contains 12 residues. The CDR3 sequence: CASSETVYEQYF. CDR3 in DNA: TGTGCCAGCAGTGAGACGGTCTACGAGCAGTACTTC.

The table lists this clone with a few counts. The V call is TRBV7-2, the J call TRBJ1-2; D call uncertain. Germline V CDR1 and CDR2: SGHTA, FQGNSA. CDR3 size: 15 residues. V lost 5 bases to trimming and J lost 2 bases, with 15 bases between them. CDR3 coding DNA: TGTGCCAGCAGCCCAGCTCGGCTTTACAACTATGGCTACACCTTC. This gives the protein CASSPARLYNYGYTF.

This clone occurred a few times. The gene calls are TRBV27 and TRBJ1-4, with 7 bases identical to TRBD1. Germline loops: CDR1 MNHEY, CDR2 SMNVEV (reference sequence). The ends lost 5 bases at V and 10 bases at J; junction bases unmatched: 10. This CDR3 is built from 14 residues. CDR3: CASSPDRLVGKLFF. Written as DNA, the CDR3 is TGTGCCAGCAGTCCGGACAGGCTTGTGGGAAAACTGTTTTTT.

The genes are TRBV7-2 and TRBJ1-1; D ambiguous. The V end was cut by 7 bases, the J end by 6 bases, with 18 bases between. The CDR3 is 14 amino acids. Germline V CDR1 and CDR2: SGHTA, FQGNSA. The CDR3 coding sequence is TGTGCCAGCATTCCAGTGCTTAAGGACGCTGAAGCTTTCTTT. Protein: CASIPVLKDAEAFF.

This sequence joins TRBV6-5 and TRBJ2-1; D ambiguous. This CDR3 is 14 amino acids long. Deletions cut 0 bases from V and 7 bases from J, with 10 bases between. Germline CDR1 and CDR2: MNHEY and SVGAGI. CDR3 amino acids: CASSYSKVTNEQFF. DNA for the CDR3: TGTGCCAGCAGTTACTCTAAGGTAACGAATGAGCAGTTCTTC.

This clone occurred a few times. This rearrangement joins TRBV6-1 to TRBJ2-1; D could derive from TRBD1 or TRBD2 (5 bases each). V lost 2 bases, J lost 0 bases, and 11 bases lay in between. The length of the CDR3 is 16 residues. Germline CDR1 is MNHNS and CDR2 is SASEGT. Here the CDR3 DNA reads TGTGCCAGCAGTGAATTTGTTGGGGGCTCCTACAATGAGCAGTTCTTC. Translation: CASSEFVGGSYNEQFF.

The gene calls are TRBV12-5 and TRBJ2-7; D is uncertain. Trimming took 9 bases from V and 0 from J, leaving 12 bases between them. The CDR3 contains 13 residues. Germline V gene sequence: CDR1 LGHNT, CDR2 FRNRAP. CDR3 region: CASRMPSSYEQYF. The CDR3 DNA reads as TGTGCTAGCAGGATGCCCTCCTCCTACGAGCAGTACTTC.

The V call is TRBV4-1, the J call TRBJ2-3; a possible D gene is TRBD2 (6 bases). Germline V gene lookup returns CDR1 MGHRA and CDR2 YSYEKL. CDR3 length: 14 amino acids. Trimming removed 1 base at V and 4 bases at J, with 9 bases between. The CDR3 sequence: CASSQVLAADTQYF. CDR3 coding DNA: TGCGCCAGCAGCCAAGTACTAGCAGCAGATACGCAGTATTTT.